This T cell receptor beta chain was retrieved from a study of T cells in Graves' hyperthyroidism and ophthalmopathy. This clonotype was counted at least ten times. Regions amplified from RNA transcripts were the TCR beta CDR3 regions. The HTBI primer set drove a first-round RT-PCR of the TCR CDR3. MiXCR was run by TCRdb on the multiplex PCR reads, yielding one entry per CDR3 protein. The sample lists a few hundred thousand distinct CDR3 sequences; about 15% were seen once. With V trimmed by 5 bases and J by 1 base, 10 bases remained unmatched. This CDR3 is built from 17 residues. CDR1 is SGHTA and CDR2 is FQGTGA in the germline V gene.

The TCR originated in a woman aged 55-69 years with Graves' ophthalmopathy. Sequences were obtained from blood. The chain combines TRBV7-3 with TRBJ1-1; 10 bases are shared with TRBD1. The CDR3 sequence: CASSQSRDRGQNTEAFF. The DNA for the CDR3 is TGTGCCAGCAGCCAGTCCCGGGACAGGGGACAGAACACTGAAGCTTTCTTT.